The 28 T cell receptor beta chains reported below all come from one sample, sequenced in a study of shared clonotypes between healthy human individuals. Clones were read by immunoSEQ multiplex PCR, and TCRdb kept only the in-frame ones, dropping some. The table shows 2 million to 2.5 million clones, with around 95% occurring only once. Material: naive CD4+ T cells sorted from blood. Sample subset: CD45RA+ positively selected. All receptors come from a man aged 18 to 35 in good health.

The CDR3 nucleotides read TGCGCCAGCAGCTTGGTAGAGGCTAGCGCTGGCTACACCTTC. This translates into CASSLVEASAGYTF. The genes are TRBV5-1 and TRBJ1-2; D gene uncertain. V was shortened by 0 bases and J by 7 bases, with 13 bases between the two germline ends. Looked up from germline, CDR1 is SGHRS and CDR2 is YFSETQ. This CDR3 region has 14 residues.

This chain connects TRBV6-5 to TRBJ1-5; D not resolved. The CDR3 is made up of 14 amino acids. Germline V gene sequence: CDR1 MNHEY, CDR2 SVGAGI. Deletions cut 3 bases from V and 10 bases from J, with 16 bases between. The CDR3 region is CASSYSQWVVPQHF. The CDR3 nucleotides read TGTGCCAGCAGTTATTCCCAGTGGGTTGTTCCCCAGCATTTT.

This chain joins TRBV6-1 and TRBJ1-2; 10 bases map to TRBD1. CDR1 and CDR2 from the germline V gene are MNHNS and SASEGT. The CDR3 extends over 13 amino acids. After removal of 6 bases from V and 6 bases from J, the junction contained 4 bases not matched to a gene. The CDR3 nucleotides read TGTGCCAGCAGCGGGACAGGGGAGAATGGCTACACCTTC. As protein: CASSGTGENGYTF.

The chain couples TRBV6-6 to TRBJ2-7, with 11 bases aligning to TRBD1. In germline, CDR1 is MNHNY, CDR2 SVGAGI (reference sequence). The CDR3 runs 14 residues. The J segment lost 4 bases and the V segment lost 4 bases, leaving 3 bases of the junction unmatched. CDR3 amino acids: CASSWGQGVYEQYF. The CDR3 DNA is TGTGCCAGCAGTTGGGGACAGGGGGTGTACGAGCAGTACTTC.

V usage is TRBV6-1 and J usage is TRBJ2-7; D is perhaps TRBD1 (6 bases). This CDR3 comprises 14 residues. Between the trimmed V and J ends, which lost 4 bases and 4 bases, there was a span of 14 bases. Germline V lookup: CDR1 MNHNS, CDR2 SASEGT. CDR3 residues: CASSVTLTGYEQYF. Written as DNA, the CDR3 is TGTGCCAGCAGTGTAACCCTCACAGGGTACGAGCAGTACTTC.

The V gene is TRBV18, the J gene TRBJ1-2; tentative D call: TRBD1 (5 bases). The V gene's germline CDR1 is KGHSH and CDR2 LQKENI. There are 14 residues in the CDR3. The germline V and J ends were trimmed by 6 bases and 4 bases, with 15 bases remaining between them. The CDR3 loop reads CASSPGGTSYGYTF. The CDR3 DNA sequence: TGTGCCAGCTCCCCGGGGGGAACTTCCTATGGCTACACCTTC.

The chain has TRBV4-1 and TRBJ2-6; TRBD1 is a possible D gene (5 bases). Germline CDR1 is MGHRA and CDR2 is YSYEKL. Trimming took 0 bases from V and 2 from J, leaving 8 bases between them. The CDR3 extends over 16 amino acids. This CDR3 is CASSQDPGTGANVLTF. The CDR3 region has the DNA TGCGCCAGCAGCCAAGATCCAGGGACTGGGGCCAACGTCCTGACTTTC.

J is TRBJ2-7 and V is TRBV19; 8 bases agree with TRBD1. CDR3 size: 14 residues. The trim removed 5 bases at V and 2 bases at J, leaving 5 bases unmatched. Germline V gene data show CDR1 as LNHDA and CDR2 as SQIVND (reference sequence). CDR3 in amino acids: CASSADRDTYEQYF. The CDR3 DNA sequence: TGTGCCAGTAGTGCGGACAGGGACACCTACGAGCAGTACTTC.

The genes are TRBV5-4 and TRBJ2-7; unclear D gene. Germline assignment: CDR1 SGHNT and CDR2 YYREEE (reference sequence). This CDR3 spans 14 amino acids. V lost 2 bases and J lost 6, with 15 bases in between. CDR3 sequence (DNA): TGTGCCAGCAGCTTCCGGCTAGTTCTTTGCGAGCAGTACTTC. Residues: CASSFRLVLCEQYF. Variable domain in full (rest from reference TRBV5-4 and TRBJ2-7): ETGVTQSPTHLIKTRGQQVTLRCSSQSGHNTVSWYQQALGQGPQFIFQYYREEENGRGNFPPRFSGLQFPNYSSELNVNALELDDSALYLCASSFRLVLCEQYFGPGTRLTVT.

The chain has TRBV7-2 and TRBJ1-2, with 10 bases matching TRBD1. V shed 5 bases, J shed 7 bases, and the junction held 7 bases outside the gene matches. There are 14 residues in the CDR3. Germline loops: CDR1 SGHTA, CDR2 FQGNSA. CDR3 in amino acids: CASSPRTGGGGYTF. DNA for the CDR3: TGTGCCAGCAGCCCCCGGACAGGGGGAGGTGGCTACACCTTC.

A note on this clone: This CDR3 is also generated by other DNA sequences in the sample. This sequence joins TRBV29-1 and TRBJ2-5; D unclear. The CDR3 has 10 residues. From germline, CDR1 is SQVTM and CDR2 ANQGSEA. V dropped 7 bases and J dropped 5 bases, with 8 bases sitting between them. In DNA form, the CDR3 reads TGCAGCGCCGGTGGGGAGACCCAGTACTTC. It encodes CSAGGETQYF.

The chain recombines TRBV6-5 with TRBJ1-2, with 9 bases lining up with TRBD1. Germline V gene sequence: CDR1 MNHEY, CDR2 SVGAGI. There are 16 residues in the CDR3. The V segment lost 2 bases and the J segment 5 bases; nucleotides outside the gene matches: 9. CDR3 sequence: CASSYSTTGGVYGYTF. CDR3 DNA sequence: TGTGCCAGCAGTTACAGCACGACAGGGGGGGTTTATGGCTACACCTTC.

This clone was observed once. V usage is TRBV2 and J usage is TRBJ2-1; D is perhaps TRBD1 (7 bases). CDR3 length equals 13 residues. V dropped 10 bases and J dropped 6 bases, with 16 bases sitting between them. Germline CDR1 and CDR2: SNHLY and FYNNEI. CDR3 sequence reads: CATRGARSNEQFF. The CDR3 DNA reads TGTGCCACCAGGGGGGCGAGGAGCAATGAGCAGTTCTTC.

The chain joins TRBV19 to TRBJ2-1; no firm D call. Germline CDR1 LNHDA, CDR2 SQIVND (reference sequence). V was clipped by 3 bases and J by 0 bases, with 15 bases between them. CDR3 length: 17 residues. The CDR3 coding sequence is TGTGCCAGTAGTATCGAGGTCGGCCGCTACTCCTACAATGAGCAGTTCTTC. It is translated as CASSIEVGRYSYNEQFF.

This clone has a single count. The chain carries TRBV11-2 and TRBJ2-7; D may be TRBD1 or TRBD2 (6 bases each). Trimming pared 5 bases from V and 5 bases from J, leaving 19 bases between. The CDR3 sequence is 15 residues long. Germline V gene sequence: CDR1 SGHAT, CDR2 FQNNGV. The CDR3 protein is CASSNPGLRGHEQYF. CDR3 nucleotide sequence: TGTGCCAGCAGCAATCCGGGTCTCCGGGGGCACGAGCAGTACTTC. Combining the CDR3 with reference TRBV11-2 and TRBJ2-7 gives the whole variable domain EAGVAQSPRYKIIEKRQSVAFWCNPISGHATLYWYQQILGQGPKLLIQFQNNGVVDDSQLPKDRFSAERLKGVDSTLKIQPAKLEDSAVYLCASSNPGLRGHEQYFGPGTRLTVT.

The gene calls are TRBV19 and TRBJ2-2; D gene unclear. CDR1 LNHDA and CDR2 SQIVND come from the germline V gene (reference sequence). The CDR3 length is 14 residues. V was clipped by 1 base and J by 2 bases, with 5 bases between them. This CDR3 is CASSIVFNTGELFF. CDR3 nucleotide sequence: TGTGCCAGTAGTATAGTCTTTAACACCGGGGAGCTGTTTTTT.

This clone was observed a single time. The CDR3 loop reads CASRLDTYEQYF. CDR3 coding DNA: TGTGCCAGCAGGCTGGACACCTACGAGCAGTACTTC. This chain joins TRBV2 and TRBJ2-7; TRBD1 is a possible D gene (5 bases). With 6 bases removed from V and 2 bases from J, the gap between germline ends came to 8 bases. CDR1 and CDR2 from the germline V gene are SNHLY and FYNNEI. This CDR3 contains 12 residues.

CDR3 sequence: CASSRLAKHEQYF. Written as DNA, the CDR3 is TGTGCCAGCAGCAGACTAGCGAAGCACGAGCAGTACTTC. This chain connects TRBV11-2 to TRBJ2-7; 8 bases map to TRBD2. J lost 5 bases, V lost 5 bases, and 5 bases had no gene match. The CDR3 is 13 residues long. Germline-derived CDR1 and CDR2 are SGHAT and FQNNGV. The entire variable domain, with the rest obtained from reference TRBV11-2 and TRBJ2-7, is as follows: EAGVAQSPRYKIIEKRQSVAFWCNPISGHATLYWYQQILGQGPKLLIQFQNNGVVDDSQLPKDRFSAERLKGVDSTLKIQPAKLEDSAVYLCASSRLAKHEQYFGPGTRLTVT.

The chain employs TRBV9 and TRBJ1-3; no definite D call. With 4 bases removed from V and 0 bases from J, the gap between germline ends came to 8 bases. The CDR3 is 14 residues long. Per the germline V gene, CDR1 is SGDLS and CDR2 is YYNGEE. CDR3: CASSWRDSGNTIYF. CDR3 coding DNA: TGTGCCAGCAGCTGGCGGGACTCTGGAAACACCATATATTTT.

The V gene is TRBV28, the J gene TRBJ1-5; D not resolved. Germline V gives CDR1 MDHEN, CDR2 SYDVKM. Trimming pared 4 bases from V and 0 bases from J, leaving 16 bases between. The length of the CDR3 is 17 residues. The CDR3 bases are TGTGCCAGCAGTTCACCTAGTGGGCGGGTTAGCAATCAGCCCCAGCATTTT. It codes for CASSSPSGRVSNQPQHF.

The rearrangement links TRBV30 to TRBJ1-6; TRBD1 matches 8 bases. The germline V gene encodes CDR1 GTSNPN and CDR2 SVGIG (reference sequence). Unmatched junction bases numbered 16, after V lost 2 bases and J lost 4 bases. The CDR3 length is 19 residues. In nucleotides, the CDR3 is TGTGCCTGGAGTTCGAGGACAGGGAGCTCTCCGTTGTATAATTCACCCCTCCACTTT. Its protein is CAWSSRTGSSPLYNSPLHF.

This clone was seen a few times. The rearrangement joins TRBV19 to TRBJ1-2, with 11 nucleotides matching TRBD1. Germline V CDR1 and CDR2: LNHDA, SQIVND (reference sequence). V gave up 10 bases and J gave up 8 bases; unmatched junction bases: 9. There are 13 residues in the CDR3. CDR3 nucleotides: TGTGCCACCGGGACAGGGGGTTATTCCGGCTACACCTTC. Amino acids: CATGTGGYSGYTF.

V and J are TRBV2 and TRBJ1-4; D remains ambiguous. The V gene lost 6 bases and the J gene lost 0 bases, with 8 bases spanning the gap. The CDR3 runs to 14 residues. Germline CDR1 reads SNHLY; CDR2 reads FYNNEI. The CDR3 DNA is TGTGCCAGCAGGGGAAGTCCAACTAATGAAAAACTGTTTTTT. This gives the protein CASRGSPTNEKLFF.

CDR3 loop: CASSSTAEAFF. CDR3 nucleotides: TGTGCCAGCAGCTCGACTGCTGAAGCTTTCTTT. The chain combines TRBV7-9 with TRBJ1-1; D is unclear. Germline V lookup: CDR1 SEHNR, CDR2 FQNEAQ (reference sequence). V lost 4 bases to trimming and J lost 6 bases, with 6 bases between them. There are 11 residues in the CDR3.

V gene TRBV5-4 combines with J gene TRBJ2-7; D remains unclear. Deletions cut 2 bases from V and 3 bases from J, with 12 bases between. The germline V gene encodes CDR1 SGHNT and CDR2 YYREEE (reference sequence). This CDR3 region has 14 residues. CDR3: CASSFDPSRYEQYF. CDR3 sequence (DNA): TGTGCCAGCAGCTTCGACCCTAGTCGCTACGAGCAGTACTTC.

The chain couples TRBV6-1 to TRBJ2-1, with 11 bases aligning to TRBD2. There are 15 residues in the CDR3. CDR1 MNHNS and CDR2 SASEGT come from the germline V gene. J was trimmed by 7 bases and V by 10 bases; bases with no gene match: 12. CDR3 sequence (DNA): TGTGCCATTACTAGCGGGGGTGAACCTCGGAATGAGCAGTTCTTC. Its protein is CAITSGGEPRNEQFF.

The V call is TRBV28, the J call TRBJ2-7, with 8 positions matching TRBD1. The germline gives CDR1 MDHEN, CDR2 SYDVKM. The CDR3 spans 15 residues. V shed 7 bases and J 3 bases; nucleotides not matched to a gene: 11. The CDR3 loop is CASTIRQGSHYEQYF. The CDR3 nucleotides are TGTGCCAGCACCATAAGACAGGGGTCCCACTACGAGCAGTACTTC.

CDR3 loop: CASSNAGTSGDLGEQFF. In DNA, the CDR3 is TGTGCCAGCAGTAACGCCGGGACTAGCGGGGACCTTGGGGAGCAGTTCTTC. V gene TRBV28 combines with J gene TRBJ2-1, with TRBD2 matching over 13 bases. The V gene end was trimmed by 5 bases and the J gene end by 10 bases; junction bases not matched to a gene: 14. This CDR3 has 17 amino acids. Germline V gene lookup returns CDR1 MDHEN and CDR2 SYDVKM.